The 5 T cell receptor beta chains below all came from one sample that was sequenced in a study of T cells in Graves' hyperthyroidism and ophthalmopathy. It was RNA transcripts that yielded the amplified TCR beta CDR3 regions. Researchers ran a first-round RT-PCR on the TCR CDR3 using the HTBI primer set. TCRdb independently ran MiXCR on the multiplex PCR reads; one entry per CDR3 protein. The table shows 250,000 to 400,000 distinct CDR3 sequences, with about an eighth occurring only once. The specimen was blood. These receptors originate from a woman aged 40-49 years with Graves' ophthalmopathy.

The chain is built from TRBV5-4 and TRBJ1-2, with 8 bases lining up with TRBD1. The CDR3 has 15 amino acids. CDR1 is SGHNT and CDR2 is YYREEE in the germline V gene (reference sequence). With V trimmed by 4 bases and J by 1 base, 6 bases remained unmatched. Here the CDR3 DNA reads TGTGCCAGCAGCCCGCAGGGACAGGTTAACTATGGCTACACCTTC. Residues: CASSPQGQVNYGYTF.

This clonotype was seen many times. J is TRBJ1-1 and V is TRBV20-1; the D gene is possibly TRBD1 (6 bases). The V gene lost 5 bases and the J gene lost 1 base, with 11 bases spanning the gap. The germline CDR1 and CDR2 sequences are DFQATT and SNEGSKA (reference sequence). This CDR3 contains 13 residues. CDR3 sequence (DNA): TGCAGTGCTTTCAACAGGGCGAACACTGAAGCTTTCTTT. This sequence encodes CSAFNRANTEAFF.

A few counts support this clonotype. Here the CDR3 DNA reads TGCAGTGCTAGTATAGCGGGAGTACAAGAGACCCAGTACTTC. Translating gives CSASIAGVQETQYF. The chain links TRBV20-1 to TRBJ2-5; 9 bases fit TRBD2. This CDR3 region has 14 residues. Per the germline V gene, CDR1 is DFQATT and CDR2 is SNEGSKA (reference sequence). V dropped 3 bases and J dropped 2; count of bases not matched to a gene: 4.

Concerning this clonotype: Mismatch with germline at one junction end may stem from a read error. V usage is TRBV28 and J usage is TRBJ1-2, with 7 positions matching TRBD1. CDR3 length: 14 amino acids. The germline CDR1 and CDR2 sequences are MDHEN and SYDVKM. This chain's CDR3 is CAGSLARGNYGYTF. The CDR3 coding sequence is TGTGCCGGCAGTTTGGCCAGGGGGAACTATGGCTACACCTTC.

Only a few counts were recorded for this clonotype. The chain links TRBV5-1 to TRBJ2-2; D may be TRBD2 (5 bases). V lost 5 bases and J 4 bases, leaving 18 bases between the germline ends. The CDR3 length is 16 residues. Germline CDR1 reads SGHRS; CDR2 reads YFSETQ. As DNA, the CDR3 is TGCGCCAGCAGGACGGGGTTAAGGTTGGCCACCGGGGAGCTGTTTTTT. The encoded protein is CASRTGLRLATGELFF.